These T cell receptor beta chains were read from a single sample in a study of response to subunit inactivated influenza vaccine. TCRdb used MiXCR to reprocess the RT-PCR reads, holding one entry per CDR3 protein. The sample carries a few hundred thousand distinct CDR3 sequences, 20% to 25% recorded once. The sequencing used PBMCs from blood, collected 21 months after vaccination. These TCRs come from a man in his fifties or sixties who received an inactivated influenza vaccine. Each CDR3 is given with its conserved first and last residue. A D gene is named only where the DNA matches it firmly. The size of a clone is reported for some rows only, either as once, few or many, or as a class for expanded clones.

d_gene: TRBD2; v_gene: TRBV11-2; abundance: few; j_gene: TRBJ2-1; CDR3nt: TGTGCCAGCAACGAAGCGGGACTAGCGGGTAGCTCCTACAATGAGCAGTTCTTC; CDR3aa: CASNEAGLAGSSYNEQFF
d_gene: .; v_gene: TRBV20-1; abundance: .; j_gene: TRBJ1-2; CDR3nt: TGCAGTGCTAGAGAACTATCCCGACAGATCTATGGCTACACCTTC; CDR3aa: CSARELSRQIYGYTF
d_gene: .; v_gene: TRBV7-2; abundance: .; j_gene: TRBJ1-1; CDR3nt: TGTGCCAGCAGCCTAAAGGGACGGATGAACACTGAAGCTTTTTTT; CDR3aa: CASSLKGRMNTEAFF
d_gene: TRBD2; v_gene: TRBV20-1; abundance: .; j_gene: TRBJ2-1; CDR3nt: TGCAGTGCTGTCCGGCAGAGCGGGAACAATGAGCAGTTCTTC; CDR3aa: CSAVRQSGNNEQFF
d_gene: .; v_gene: TRBV11-2; abundance: .; j_gene: TRBJ1-1; CDR3nt: TGTGCCAGCAGCTTAGAAGGCCGGGGGCCTTTGTCTGAAGCTTTCTTT; CDR3aa: CASSLEGRGPLSEAFF
d_gene: .; v_gene: TRBV5-1; abundance: .; j_gene: TRBJ1-1; CDR3nt: TGCGCCAGCAGCTTGGCCATACGGAGGGACACTGAAGCTTTCTTT; CDR3aa: CASSLAIRRDTEAFF
d_gene: .; v_gene: TRBV15; abundance: .; j_gene: TRBJ2-2; CDR3nt: TGTGCCACCAGCAGGGACCTTGGAGGGGCCGGGGAGCTGTTTTTT; CDR3aa: CATSRDLGGAGELFF
d_gene: .; v_gene: TRBV23-1; abundance: many; j_gene: TRBJ1-1; CDR3nt: TGCGCCAGCAGCCTCATAAAGAACACTGAAGCTTTCTTT; CDR3aa: CASSLIKNTEAFF
d_gene: TRBD1; v_gene: TRBV5-1; abundance: .; j_gene: TRBJ1-2; CDR3nt: TGCGCCAAGATGACAGGGGTCGGCGTTTATGGCTACACCTTC; CDR3aa: CAKMTGVGVYGYTF
d_gene: .; v_gene: TRBV7-2; abundance: .; j_gene: TRBJ2-2; CDR3nt: TGTGCCAGCAGGATGACAGGATACACCGGGGAGCTGTTTTTT; CDR3aa: CASRMTGYTGELFF
d_gene: TRBD2; v_gene: TRBV13; abundance: .; j_gene: TRBJ2-7; CDR3nt: TGTGCCAGCAGCCTTAGACTAGCGGGACCCAAAGTCTACGAGCAGTACTTC; CDR3aa: CASSLRLAGPKVYEQYF
d_gene: .; v_gene: TRBV7-2; abundance: many; j_gene: TRBJ1-5; CDR3nt: TGTGCCAGCAGCTTAGAACGGCAGCCCCAGCATTTT; CDR3aa: CASSLERQPQHF
d_gene: .; v_gene: TRBV5-4; abundance: .; j_gene: TRBJ2-2; CDR3nt: TGTGCCAGCAGTTACAGGGAGAACGGGGAGCTGTTTTTT; CDR3aa: CASSYRENGELFF
d_gene: TRBD2; v_gene: TRBV24-1; abundance: many; j_gene: TRBJ2-5; CDR3nt: TGTGCCACCAGGGGACTAGCGGGAGAAGGCGACCAAGAGACCCAGTACTTC; CDR3aa: CATRGLAGEGDQETQYF
d_gene: .; v_gene: TRBV15; abundance: few; j_gene: TRBJ2-1; CDR3nt: TGTGCCACCAGCAGAGATTTTGTTAGCTCCTACAATGAGCAGTTCTTC; CDR3aa: CATSRDFVSSYNEQFF
d_gene: TRBD2; v_gene: TRBV9; abundance: .; j_gene: TRBJ2-1; CDR3nt: TGTGCCAGCAGCGTCGGGACTAGCGGGGGGGCCCAGTTCTTC; CDR3aa: CASSVGTSGGAQFF
d_gene: .; v_gene: TRBV3-1; abundance: few; j_gene: TRBJ2-2; CDR3nt: TGTGCCAGCAGCCAAGATTCGGCTAGCGGGGAGCTGTTTTTT; CDR3aa: CASSQDSASGELFF
d_gene: TRBD2; v_gene: TRBV25-1; abundance: few; j_gene: TRBJ2-7; CDR3nt: TGTGCCAGCAGTGAATTGGGAGCGGGGGCCAGCTCCTACGAGCAGTACTTC; CDR3aa: CASSELGAGASSYEQYF
d_gene: .; v_gene: TRBV28; abundance: few; j_gene: TRBJ1-1; CDR3nt: TGTGCCAGCAGTTTAGGGGGGCGTCGCACTGAAGCTTTCTTT; CDR3aa: CASSLGGRRTEAFF
d_gene: .; v_gene: TRBV7-7; abundance: .; j_gene: TRBJ2-1; CDR3nt: TGTGCCAGCAGCTTAGACGGGGGTAGATACAATGAGCAGTTCTTC; CDR3aa: CASSLDGGRYNEQFF